This T cell receptor (beta chain) came from a study of OX40 agonist ivuxolimab in advanced cancers. Regarding this clone: Other nucleotide sequences from this sample produce the same CDR3.

Some clones are missing from TCRdb's copy, which holds only in-frame ones; the method was immunoSEQ multiplex PCR. The table shows more than 45,000 clones, with about 83% occurring only once. Germline trimming cut 4 bases from V and 9 bases from J; bases unmatched to any gene: 8. From germline, CDR1 is LNHDA and CDR2 SQIVND (reference sequence). This CDR3 contains 14 residues. This sequence was found in an adult with an advanced solid tumor such as melanoma, head and neck, liver or kidney cancer. This specimen was CD4+ or CD8+ T cells sorted from blood, taken in a trial of the OX40 agonist ivuxolimab. This rearrangement joins TRBV19 to TRBJ2-1; TRBD2 aligns across 8 bases. Here the CDR3 reads CASSTAGVSGEQFF. The CDR3 DNA sequence: TGTGCCAGTAGTACAGCGGGAGTATCTGGTGAGCAGTTCTTC.